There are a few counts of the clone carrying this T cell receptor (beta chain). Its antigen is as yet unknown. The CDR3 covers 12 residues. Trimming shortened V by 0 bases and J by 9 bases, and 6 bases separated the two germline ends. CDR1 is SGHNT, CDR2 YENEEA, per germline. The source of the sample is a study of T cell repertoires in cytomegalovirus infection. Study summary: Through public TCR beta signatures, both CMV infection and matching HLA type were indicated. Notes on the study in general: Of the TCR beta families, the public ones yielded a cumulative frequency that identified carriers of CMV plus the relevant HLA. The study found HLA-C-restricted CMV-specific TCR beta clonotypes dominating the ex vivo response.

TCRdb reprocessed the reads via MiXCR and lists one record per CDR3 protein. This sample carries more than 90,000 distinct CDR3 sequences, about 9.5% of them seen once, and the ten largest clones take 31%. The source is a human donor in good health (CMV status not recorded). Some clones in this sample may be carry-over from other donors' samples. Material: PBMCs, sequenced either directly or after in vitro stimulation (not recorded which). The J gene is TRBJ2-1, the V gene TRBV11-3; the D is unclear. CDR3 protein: CASSLDPVEQFF. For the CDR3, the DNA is TGTGCCAGCAGCTTAGATCCAGTTGAGCAGTTCTTC.